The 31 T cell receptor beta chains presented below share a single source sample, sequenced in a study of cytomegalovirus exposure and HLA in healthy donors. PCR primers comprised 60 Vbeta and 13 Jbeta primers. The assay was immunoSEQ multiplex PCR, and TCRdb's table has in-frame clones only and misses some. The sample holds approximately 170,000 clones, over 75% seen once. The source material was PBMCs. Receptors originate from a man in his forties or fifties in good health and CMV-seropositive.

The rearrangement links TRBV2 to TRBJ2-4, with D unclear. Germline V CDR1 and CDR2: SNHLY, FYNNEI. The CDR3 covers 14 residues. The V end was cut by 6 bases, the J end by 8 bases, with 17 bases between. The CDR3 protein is CASRSGEVSDIQYF. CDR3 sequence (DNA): TGTGCCAGCAGAAGTGGAGAGGTATCGGACATTCAGTACTTC.

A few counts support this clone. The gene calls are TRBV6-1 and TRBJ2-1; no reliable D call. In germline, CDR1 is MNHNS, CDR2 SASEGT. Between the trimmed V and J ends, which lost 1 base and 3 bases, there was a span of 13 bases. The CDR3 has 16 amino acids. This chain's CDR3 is CASSEGWSSYYNEQFF. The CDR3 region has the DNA TGTGCCAGCAGTGAAGGGTGGTCCAGTTACTACAATGAGCAGTTCTTC.

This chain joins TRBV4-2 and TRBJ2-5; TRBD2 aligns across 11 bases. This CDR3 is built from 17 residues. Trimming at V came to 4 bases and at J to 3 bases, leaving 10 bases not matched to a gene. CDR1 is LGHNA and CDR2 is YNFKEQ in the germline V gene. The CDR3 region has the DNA TGTGCCAGCAGCCCGATGACTAGCGGGGAGCGGGAAGAGACCCAGTACTTC. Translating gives CASSPMTSGEREETQYF.

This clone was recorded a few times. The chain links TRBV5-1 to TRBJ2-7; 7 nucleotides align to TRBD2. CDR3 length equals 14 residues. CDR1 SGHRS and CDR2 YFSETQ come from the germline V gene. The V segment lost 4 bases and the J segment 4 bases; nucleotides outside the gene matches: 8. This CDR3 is CASSPDGGLYEQYF. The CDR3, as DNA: TGCGCCAGCAGCCCCGACGGGGGGTTGTACGAGCAGTACTTC. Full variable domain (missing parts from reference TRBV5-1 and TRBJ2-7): KAGVTQTPRYLIKTRGQQVTLSCSPISGHRSVSWYQQTPGQGLQFLFEYFSETQRNKGNFPGRFSGRQFSNSRSEMNVSTLELGDSALYLCASSPDGGLYEQYFGPGTRLTVT.

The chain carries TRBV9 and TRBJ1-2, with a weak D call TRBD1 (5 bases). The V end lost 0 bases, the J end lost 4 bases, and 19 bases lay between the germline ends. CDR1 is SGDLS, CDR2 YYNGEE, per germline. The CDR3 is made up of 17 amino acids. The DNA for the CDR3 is TGTGCCAGCAGCGTAGACCCCTACCCCGACAGCGTCTATGGCTACACCTTC. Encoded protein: CASSVDPYPDSVYGYTF. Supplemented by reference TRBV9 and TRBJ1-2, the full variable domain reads DSGVTQTPKHLITATGQRVTLRCSPRSGDLSVYWYQQSLDQGLQFLIQYYNGEERAKGNILERFSAQQFPDLHSELNLSSLELGDSALYFCASSVDPYPDSVYGYTFGSGTRLTVV.

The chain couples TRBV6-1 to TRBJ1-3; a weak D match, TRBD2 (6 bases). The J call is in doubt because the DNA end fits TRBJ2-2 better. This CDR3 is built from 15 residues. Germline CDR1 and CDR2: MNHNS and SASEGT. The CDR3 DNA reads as TGTGCCAGCAGTGAGCGGGGATTTAACACCGGGGAGCTGTTTTTT. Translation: CASSERGFNTGELFF.

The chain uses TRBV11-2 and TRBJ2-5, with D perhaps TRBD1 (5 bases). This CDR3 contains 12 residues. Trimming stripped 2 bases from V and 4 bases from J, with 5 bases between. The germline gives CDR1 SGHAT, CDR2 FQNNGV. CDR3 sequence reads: CASSLQGETQYF. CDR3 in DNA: TGTGCCAGCAGCTTACAGGGAGAGACCCAGTACTTC.

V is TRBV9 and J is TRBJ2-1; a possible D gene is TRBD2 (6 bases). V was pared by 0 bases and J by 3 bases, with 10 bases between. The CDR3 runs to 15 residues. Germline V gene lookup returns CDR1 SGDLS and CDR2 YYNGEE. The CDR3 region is CASSVETGVYNEQFF. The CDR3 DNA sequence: TGTGCCAGCAGCGTAGAAACGGGGGTCTACAATGAGCAGTTCTTC.

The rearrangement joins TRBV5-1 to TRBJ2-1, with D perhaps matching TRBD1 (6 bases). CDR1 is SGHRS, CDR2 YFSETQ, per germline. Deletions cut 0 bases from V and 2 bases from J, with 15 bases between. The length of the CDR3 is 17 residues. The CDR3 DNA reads TGCGCCAGCAGCTTGGGGGGTAACAGGGTGGCCTACAATGAGCAGTTCTTC. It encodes CASSLGGNRVAYNEQFF.

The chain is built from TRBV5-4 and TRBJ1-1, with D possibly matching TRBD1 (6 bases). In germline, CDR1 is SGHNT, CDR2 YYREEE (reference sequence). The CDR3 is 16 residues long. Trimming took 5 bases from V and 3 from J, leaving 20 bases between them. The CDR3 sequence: CASSMGGGLPYTEAFF. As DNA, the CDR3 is TGTGCCAGCAGTATGGGCGGGGGGCTCCCGTACACTGAAGCTTTCTTT.

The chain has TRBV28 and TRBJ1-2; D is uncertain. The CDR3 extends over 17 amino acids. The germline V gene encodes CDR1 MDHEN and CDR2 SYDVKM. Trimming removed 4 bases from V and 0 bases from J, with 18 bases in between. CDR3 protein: CASSSPRGLRANYGYTF. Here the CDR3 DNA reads TGTGCCAGCAGTTCGCCCCGTGGGCTCAGAGCTAACTATGGCTACACCTTC.

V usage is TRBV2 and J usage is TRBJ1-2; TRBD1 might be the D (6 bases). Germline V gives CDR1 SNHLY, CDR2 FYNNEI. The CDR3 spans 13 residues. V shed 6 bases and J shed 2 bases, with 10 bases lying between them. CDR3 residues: CASRWQGNYGYTF. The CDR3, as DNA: TGTGCCAGCAGATGGCAGGGGAACTATGGCTACACCTTC.

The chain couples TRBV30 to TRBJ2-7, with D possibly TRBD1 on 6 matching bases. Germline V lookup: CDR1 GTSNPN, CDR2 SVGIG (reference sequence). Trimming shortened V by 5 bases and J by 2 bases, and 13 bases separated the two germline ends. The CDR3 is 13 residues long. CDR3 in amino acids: CAWVDRRTYEQYF. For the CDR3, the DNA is TGTGCCTGGGTTGACAGGCGCACCTACGAGCAGTACTTC.

DNA of the CDR3: TGTGCCAGCTCACCCCAGGGGGCCCGCACAGATACGCAGTATTTT. Its protein product is CASSPQGARTDTQYF. This chain links TRBV18 with TRBJ2-3; 8 nucleotides agree with TRBD1. The germline CDR1 and CDR2 sequences are KGHSH and LQKENI. The CDR3 runs to 15 residues. The J segment lost 1 base and the V segment lost 3 bases, leaving 3 bases of the junction unmatched.

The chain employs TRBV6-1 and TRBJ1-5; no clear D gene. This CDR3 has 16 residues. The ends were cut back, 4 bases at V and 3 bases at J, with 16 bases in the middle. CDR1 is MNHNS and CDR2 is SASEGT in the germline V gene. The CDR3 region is CASSVRGGGFNQPQHF. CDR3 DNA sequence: TGTGCCAGCAGTGTAAGAGGCGGCGGGTTCAATCAGCCCCAGCATTTT.

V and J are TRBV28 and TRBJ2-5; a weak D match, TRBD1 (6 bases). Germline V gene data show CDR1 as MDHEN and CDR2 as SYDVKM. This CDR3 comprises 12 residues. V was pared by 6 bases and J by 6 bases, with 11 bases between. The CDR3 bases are TGTGCCAGCAGAGAAACAGGGCAGACCCAGTACTTC. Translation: CASRETGQTQYF.

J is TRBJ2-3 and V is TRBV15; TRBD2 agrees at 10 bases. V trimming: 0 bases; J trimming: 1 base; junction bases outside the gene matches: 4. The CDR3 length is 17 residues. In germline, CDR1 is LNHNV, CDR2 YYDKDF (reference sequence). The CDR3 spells CATSRDGTSGGTDTQYF. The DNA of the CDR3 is TGTGCCACCAGCAGAGATGGAACTAGCGGGGGCACAGATACGCAGTATTTT. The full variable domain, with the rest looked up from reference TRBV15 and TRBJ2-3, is DAMVIQNPRYQVTQFGKPVTLSCSQTLNHNVMYWYQQKSSQAPKLLFHYYDKDFNNEADTPDNFQSRRPNTSFCFLDIRSPGLGDTAMYLCATSRDGTSGGTDTQYFGPGTRLTVL.

CDR3 in amino acids: CASRPTGQGMNTEAFF. The CDR3 nucleotides are TGTGCCAGTCGCCCAACAGGGCAGGGCATGAACACTGAAGCTTTCTTT. V and J are TRBV27 and TRBJ1-1, with D tentatively TRBD1 (6 bases). Trimming removed 9 bases at V and 0 bases at J, with 20 bases between. Germline CDR1 reads MNHEY; CDR2 reads SMNVEV (reference sequence). The CDR3 spans 16 residues.

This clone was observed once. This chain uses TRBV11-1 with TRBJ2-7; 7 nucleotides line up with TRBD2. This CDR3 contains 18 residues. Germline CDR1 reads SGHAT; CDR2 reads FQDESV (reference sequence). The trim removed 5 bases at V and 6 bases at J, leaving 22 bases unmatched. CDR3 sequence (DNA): TGTGCCAGCAGCCCCCTGCGGGAGAATCTCGCCAGGGTTGTCGAGCAGTACTTC. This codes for CASSPLRENLARVVEQYF.

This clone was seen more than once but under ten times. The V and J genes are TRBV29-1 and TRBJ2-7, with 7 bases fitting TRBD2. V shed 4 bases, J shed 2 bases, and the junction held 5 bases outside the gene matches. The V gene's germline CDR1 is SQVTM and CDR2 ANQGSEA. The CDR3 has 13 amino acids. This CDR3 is CSVAETSTYEQYF. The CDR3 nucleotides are TGCAGCGTTGCAGAGACTAGCACCTACGAGCAGTACTTC.

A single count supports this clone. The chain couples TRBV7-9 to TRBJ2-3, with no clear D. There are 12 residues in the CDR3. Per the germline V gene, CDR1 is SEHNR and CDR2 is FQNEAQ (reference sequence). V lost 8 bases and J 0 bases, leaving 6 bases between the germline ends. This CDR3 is CASFTSTDTQYF. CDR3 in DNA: TGTGCCAGCTTCACTAGCACAGATACGCAGTATTTT.

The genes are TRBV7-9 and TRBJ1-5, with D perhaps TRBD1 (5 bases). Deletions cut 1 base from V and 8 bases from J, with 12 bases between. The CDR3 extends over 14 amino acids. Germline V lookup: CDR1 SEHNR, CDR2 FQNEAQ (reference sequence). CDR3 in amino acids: CASSLGQSSKPQHF. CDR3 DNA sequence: TGTGCCAGCAGCTTAGGACAGAGCAGCAAGCCCCAGCATTTT.

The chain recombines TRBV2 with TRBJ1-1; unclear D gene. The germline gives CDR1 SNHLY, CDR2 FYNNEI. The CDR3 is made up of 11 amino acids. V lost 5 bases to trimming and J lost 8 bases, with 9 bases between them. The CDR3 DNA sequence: TGTGCCAGCAGTACTAATCCCGAAGCTTTCTTT. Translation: CASSTNPEAFF.

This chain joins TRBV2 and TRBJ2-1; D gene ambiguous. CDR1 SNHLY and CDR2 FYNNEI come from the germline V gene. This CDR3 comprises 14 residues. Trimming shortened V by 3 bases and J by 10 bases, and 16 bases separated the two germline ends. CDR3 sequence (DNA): TGTGCCAGCAGTGATCTTGGCGCAGGTGGGGAGCAGTTCTTC. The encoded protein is CASSDLGAGGEQFF.

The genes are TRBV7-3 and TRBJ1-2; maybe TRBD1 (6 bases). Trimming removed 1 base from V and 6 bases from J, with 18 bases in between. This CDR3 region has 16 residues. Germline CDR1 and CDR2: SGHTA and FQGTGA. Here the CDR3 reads CASSLNPLGAGDGYTF. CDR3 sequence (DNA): TGTGCCAGCAGCTTAAACCCCCTCGGGGCAGGGGATGGCTACACCTTC. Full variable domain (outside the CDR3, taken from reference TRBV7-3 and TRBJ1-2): GAGVSQTPSNKVTEKGKYVELRCDPISGHTALYWYRQSLGQGPEFLIYFQGTGAADDSGLPNDRFFAVRPEGSVSTLKIQRTERGDSAVYLCASSLNPLGAGDGYTFGSGTRLTVV.

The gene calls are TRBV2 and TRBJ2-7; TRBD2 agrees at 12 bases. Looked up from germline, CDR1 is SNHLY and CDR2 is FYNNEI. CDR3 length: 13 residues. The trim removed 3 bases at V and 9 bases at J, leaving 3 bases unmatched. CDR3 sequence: CASSEGGLAGQYF. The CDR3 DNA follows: TGTGCCAGCAGTGAGGGGGGACTAGCGGGGCAGTACTTC.

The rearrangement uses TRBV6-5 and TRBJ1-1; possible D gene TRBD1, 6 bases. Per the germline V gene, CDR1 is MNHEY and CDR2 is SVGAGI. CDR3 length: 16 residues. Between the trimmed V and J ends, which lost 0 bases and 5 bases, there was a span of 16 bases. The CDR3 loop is CASSYSSGGRLTEAFF. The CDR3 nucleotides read TGTGCCAGCAGTTACTCTTCGGGGGGGCGCTTAACTGAAGCTTTCTTT.

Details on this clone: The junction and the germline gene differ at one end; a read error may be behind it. The CDR3 DNA sequence: TGTGCTAGCAGCCTCGGGACTAGCGGGAGCAATGAGCAGTTCTTC. Amino acid sequence: CASSLGTSGSNEQFF. This sequence joins TRBV7-7 and TRBJ2-1, with TRBD2 identical over 14 bases. This CDR3 is built from 15 residues. From germline, CDR1 is SSHAT and CDR2 FNYEAQ (reference sequence).

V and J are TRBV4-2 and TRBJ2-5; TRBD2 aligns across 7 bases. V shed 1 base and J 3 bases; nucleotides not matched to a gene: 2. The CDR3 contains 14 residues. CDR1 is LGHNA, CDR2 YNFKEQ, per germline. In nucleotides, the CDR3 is TGTGCCAGCAGCCAAGGCCTAGCGGAAGAGACCCAGTACTTC. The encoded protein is CASSQGLAEETQYF.

The CDR3 region has the DNA TGTGCCAGCAGCTTCTCCCCCCAGTCTAGCACAGATACGCAGTATTTT. This sequence encodes CASSFSPQSSTDTQYF. J is TRBJ2-3 and V is TRBV11-2; D is unclear. The CDR3 is 16 amino acids. From germline, CDR1 is SGHAT and CDR2 FQNNGV. Trimming took off 3 bases at V and 0 bases at J, with 13 bases between the two ends.

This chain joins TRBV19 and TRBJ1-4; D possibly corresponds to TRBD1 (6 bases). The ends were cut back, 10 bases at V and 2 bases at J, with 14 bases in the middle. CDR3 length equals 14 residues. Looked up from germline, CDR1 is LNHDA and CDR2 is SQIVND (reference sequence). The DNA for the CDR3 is TGTGCCACTACCAGGACAGTCACTAATGAAAAACTGTTTTTT. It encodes CATTRTVTNEKLFF.